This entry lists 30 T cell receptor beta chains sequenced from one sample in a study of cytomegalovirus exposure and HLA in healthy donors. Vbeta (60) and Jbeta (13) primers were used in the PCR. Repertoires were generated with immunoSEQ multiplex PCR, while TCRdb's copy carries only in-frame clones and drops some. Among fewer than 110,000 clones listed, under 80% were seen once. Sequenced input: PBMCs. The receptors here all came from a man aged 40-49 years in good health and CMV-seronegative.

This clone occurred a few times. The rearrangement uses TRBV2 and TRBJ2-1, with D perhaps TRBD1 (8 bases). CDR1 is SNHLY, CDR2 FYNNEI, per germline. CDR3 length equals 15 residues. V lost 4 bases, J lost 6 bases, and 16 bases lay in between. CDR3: CASSVDRGGGNEQFF. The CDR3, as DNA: TGTGCCAGCAGTGTCGACAGGGGAGGGGGCAATGAGCAGTTCTTC.

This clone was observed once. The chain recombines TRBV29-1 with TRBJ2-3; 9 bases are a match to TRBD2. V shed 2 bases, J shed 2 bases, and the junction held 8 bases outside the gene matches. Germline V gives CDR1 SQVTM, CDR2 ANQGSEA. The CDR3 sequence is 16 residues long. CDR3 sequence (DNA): TGCAGCGTTGAAAAGGTAGCGGGGGCGATCACAGATACGCAGTATTTT. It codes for CSVEKVAGAITDTQYF.

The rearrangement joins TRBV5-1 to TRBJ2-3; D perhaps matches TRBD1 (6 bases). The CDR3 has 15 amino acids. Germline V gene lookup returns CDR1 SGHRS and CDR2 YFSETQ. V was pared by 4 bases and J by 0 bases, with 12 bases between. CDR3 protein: CASSPGQPSTDTQYF. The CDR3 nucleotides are TGCGCCAGCAGCCCCGGACAGCCTAGCACAGATACGCAGTATTTT.

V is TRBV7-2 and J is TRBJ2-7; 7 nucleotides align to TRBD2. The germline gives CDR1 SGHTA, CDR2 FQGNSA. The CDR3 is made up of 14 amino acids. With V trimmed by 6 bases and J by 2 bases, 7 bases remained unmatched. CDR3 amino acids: CASRASGVAYEQYV. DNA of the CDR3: TGTGCCAGCAGGGCAAGCGGGGTCGCCTACGAGCAGTACGTC.

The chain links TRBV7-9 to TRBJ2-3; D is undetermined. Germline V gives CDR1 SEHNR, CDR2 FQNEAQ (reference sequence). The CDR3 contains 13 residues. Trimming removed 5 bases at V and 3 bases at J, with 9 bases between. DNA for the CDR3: TGTGCCAGCAGCCCCCAGCGAACAGATACGCAGTATTTT. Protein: CASSPQRTDTQYF.

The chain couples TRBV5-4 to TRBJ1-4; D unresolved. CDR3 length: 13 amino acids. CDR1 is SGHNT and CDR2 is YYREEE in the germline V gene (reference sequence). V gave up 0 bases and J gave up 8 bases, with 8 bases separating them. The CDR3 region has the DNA TGTGCCAGCAGCTTGGGGGCGGGGGAAAAACTGTTTTTT. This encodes CASSLGAGEKLFF.

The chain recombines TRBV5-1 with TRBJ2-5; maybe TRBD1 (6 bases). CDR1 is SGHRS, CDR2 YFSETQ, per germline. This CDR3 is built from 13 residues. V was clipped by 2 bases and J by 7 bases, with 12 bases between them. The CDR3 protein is CASSLGGSGTQYF. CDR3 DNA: TGCGCCAGCAGCTTAGGGGGATCAGGGACCCAGTACTTC.

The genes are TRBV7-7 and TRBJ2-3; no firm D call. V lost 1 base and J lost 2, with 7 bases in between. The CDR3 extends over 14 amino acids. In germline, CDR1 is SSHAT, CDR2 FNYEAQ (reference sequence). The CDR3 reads CASSLGSNTDTQYF. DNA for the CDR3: TGTGCCAGCAGCTTAGGTAGCAACACAGATACGCAGTATTTT.

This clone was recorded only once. CDR3 residues: CASSGGTSGYNEQFF. CDR3 nucleotides: TGTGCCAGCAGCGGGGGGACTAGCGGGTACAATGAGCAGTTCTTC. The J gene is TRBJ2-1, the V gene TRBV6-1, with 12 bases lining up with TRBD2. CDR1 MNHNS and CDR2 SASEGT come from the germline V gene. This CDR3 contains 15 residues. With V trimmed by 6 bases and J by 4 bases, 4 bases remained unmatched.

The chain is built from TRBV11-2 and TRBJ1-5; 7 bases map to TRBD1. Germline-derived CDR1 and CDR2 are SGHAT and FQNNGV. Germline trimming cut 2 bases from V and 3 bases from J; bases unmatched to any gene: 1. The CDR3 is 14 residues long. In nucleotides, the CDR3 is TGTGCCAGCAGCTTAACAGGGGTCAATCAGCCCCAGCATTTT. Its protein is CASSLTGVNQPQHF.

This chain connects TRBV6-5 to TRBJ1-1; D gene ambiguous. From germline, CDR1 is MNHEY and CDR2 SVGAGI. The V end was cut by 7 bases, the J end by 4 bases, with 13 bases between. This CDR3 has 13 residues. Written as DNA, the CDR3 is TGTGCCAGCAACTACGGGGTGGGCACTGAAGCTTTCTTT. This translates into CASNYGVGTEAFF.

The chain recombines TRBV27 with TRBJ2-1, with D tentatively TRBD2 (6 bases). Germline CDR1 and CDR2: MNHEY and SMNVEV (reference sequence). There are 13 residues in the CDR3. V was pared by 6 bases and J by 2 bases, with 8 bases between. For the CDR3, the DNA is TGTGCCAGCAGCGGGGGAGCCTACAATGAGCAGTTCTTC. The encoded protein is CASSGGAYNEQFF.

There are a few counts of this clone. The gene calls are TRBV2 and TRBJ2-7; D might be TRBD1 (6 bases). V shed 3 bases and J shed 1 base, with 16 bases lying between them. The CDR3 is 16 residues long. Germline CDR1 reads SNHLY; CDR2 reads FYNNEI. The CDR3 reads CASSDIGGGSSYEQYF. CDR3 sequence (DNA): TGTGCCAGCAGTGATATTGGGGGCGGCTCTTCCTACGAGCAGTACTTC.

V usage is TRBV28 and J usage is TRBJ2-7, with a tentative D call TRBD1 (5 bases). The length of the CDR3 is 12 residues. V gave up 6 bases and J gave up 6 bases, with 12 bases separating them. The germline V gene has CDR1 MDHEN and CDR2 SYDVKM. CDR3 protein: CASRGRIGEQYV. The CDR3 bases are TGTGCCAGCAGGGGGCGTATAGGCGAGCAGTACGTC.

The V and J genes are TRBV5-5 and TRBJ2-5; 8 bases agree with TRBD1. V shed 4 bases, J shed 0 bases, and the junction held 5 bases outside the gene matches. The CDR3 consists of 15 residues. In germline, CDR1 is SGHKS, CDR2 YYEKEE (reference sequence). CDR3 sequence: CASSARGQDQETQYF. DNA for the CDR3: TGTGCCAGCAGCGCCCGGGGACAGGACCAAGAGACCCAGTACTTC.

Written as DNA, the CDR3 is TGTGCCAGCAGCACAGGGCGACGCTCTGGGGCCAACGTCCTGACTTTC. Protein product: CASSTGRRSGANVLTF. V and J are TRBV7-3 and TRBJ2-6; perhaps TRBD1 as D (6 bases). The ends were cut back, 5 bases at V and 0 bases at J, with 11 bases in the middle. Germline lookup yields CDR1 SGHTA and CDR2 FQGTGA. The CDR3 runs to 16 residues.

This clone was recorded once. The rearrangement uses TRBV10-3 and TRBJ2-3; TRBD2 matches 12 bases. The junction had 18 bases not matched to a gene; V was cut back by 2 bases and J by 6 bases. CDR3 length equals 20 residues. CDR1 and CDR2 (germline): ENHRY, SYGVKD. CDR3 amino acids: CAISEGLAGGRLTRRDTQYF. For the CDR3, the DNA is TGTGCCATCAGTGAGGGGCTAGCGGGGGGGCGGTTAACTCGAAGGGATACGCAGTATTTT.

The CDR3 nucleotides are TGCGCCAGCAGTCCAAACACGTGGCCCCTCCACTTT. Translated, it gives CASSPNTWPLHF. The V call is TRBV10-1, the J call TRBJ1-6, with unresolved D. Germline V gene sequence: CDR1 WNHNN, CDR2 SYGVQD (reference sequence). This CDR3 is 12 amino acids long. Deletions cut 5 bases from V and 13 bases from J, with 12 bases between.

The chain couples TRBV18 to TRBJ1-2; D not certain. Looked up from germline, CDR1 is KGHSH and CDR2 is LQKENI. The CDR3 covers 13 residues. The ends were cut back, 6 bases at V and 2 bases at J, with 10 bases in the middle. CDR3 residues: CASSADGNYGYTF. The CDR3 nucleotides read TGTGCCAGCTCGGCTGACGGGAACTATGGCTACACCTTC.

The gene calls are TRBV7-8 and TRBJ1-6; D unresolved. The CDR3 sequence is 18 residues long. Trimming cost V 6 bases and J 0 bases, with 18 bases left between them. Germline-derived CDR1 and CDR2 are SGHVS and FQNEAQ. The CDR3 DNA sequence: TGTGCCAGCAGTTTGACACTAGACAAGAGCTCCTATAATTCACCCCTCCACTTT. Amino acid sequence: CASSLTLDKSSYNSPLHF.

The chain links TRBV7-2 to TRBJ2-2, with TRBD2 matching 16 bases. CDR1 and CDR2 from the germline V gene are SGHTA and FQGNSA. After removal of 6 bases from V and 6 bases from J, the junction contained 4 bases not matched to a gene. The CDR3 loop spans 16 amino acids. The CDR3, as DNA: TGTGCCAGCAGTAGGGGACTAGCGGGGGGGCCCGGGGAGCTGTTTTTT. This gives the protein CASSRGLAGGPGELFF.

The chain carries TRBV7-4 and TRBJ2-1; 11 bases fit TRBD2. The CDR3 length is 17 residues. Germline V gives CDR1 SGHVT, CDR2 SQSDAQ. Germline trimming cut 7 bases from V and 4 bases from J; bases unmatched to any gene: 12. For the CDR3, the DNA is TGTGCCAGCATCCACCGGCTAGCGGGGGGCCAGTACAATGAGCAGTTCTTC. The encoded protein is CASIHRLAGGQYNEQFF.

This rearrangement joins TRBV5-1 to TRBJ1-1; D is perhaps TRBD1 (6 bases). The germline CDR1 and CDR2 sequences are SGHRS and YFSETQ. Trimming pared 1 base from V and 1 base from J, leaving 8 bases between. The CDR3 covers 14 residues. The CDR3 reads CASSLRTENTEAFF. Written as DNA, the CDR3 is TGCGCCAGCAGCTTGCGGACAGAGAACACTGAAGCTTTCTTT.

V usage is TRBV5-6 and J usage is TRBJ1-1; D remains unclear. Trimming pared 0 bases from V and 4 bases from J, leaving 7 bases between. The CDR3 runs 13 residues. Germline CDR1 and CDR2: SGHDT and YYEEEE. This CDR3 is CASSLGESTEAFF. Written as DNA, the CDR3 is TGTGCCAGCAGCTTGGGCGAGTCCACTGAAGCTTTCTTT.

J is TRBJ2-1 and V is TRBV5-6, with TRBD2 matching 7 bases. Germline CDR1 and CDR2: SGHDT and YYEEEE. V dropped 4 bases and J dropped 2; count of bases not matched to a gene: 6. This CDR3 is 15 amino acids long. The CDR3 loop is CASSLGGSPYNEQFF. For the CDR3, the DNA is TGTGCCAGCAGCCTCGGGGGGTCGCCCTACAATGAGCAGTTCTTC. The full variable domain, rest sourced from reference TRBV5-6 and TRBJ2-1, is DAGVTQSPTHLIKTRGQQVTLRCSPKSGHDTVSWYQQALGQGPQFIFQYYEEEERQRGNFPDRFSGHQFPNYSSELNVNALLLGDSALYLCASSLGGSPYNEQFFGPGTRLTVL.

The CDR3 loop reads CASSLTVIADSYTF. The CDR3 DNA reads TGTGCCAGCAGCTTAACGGTCATAGCCGACTCCTACACCTTC. The chain combines TRBV11-2 with TRBJ1-2; D not resolved. V lost 2 bases and J lost 10, with 17 bases in between. Germline CDR1 is SGHAT and CDR2 is FQNNGV. The CDR3 spans 14 residues.

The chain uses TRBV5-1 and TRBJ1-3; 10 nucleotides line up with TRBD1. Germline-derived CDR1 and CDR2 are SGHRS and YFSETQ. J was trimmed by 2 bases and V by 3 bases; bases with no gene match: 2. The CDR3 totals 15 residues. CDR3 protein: CASSSGTGAGNTIYF. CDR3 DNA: TGCGCCAGCAGCTCAGGGACAGGGGCTGGAAACACCATATATTTT. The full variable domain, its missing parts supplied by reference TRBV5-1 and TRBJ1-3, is KAGVTQTPRYLIKTRGQQVTLSCSPISGHRSVSWYQQTPGQGLQFLFEYFSETQRNKGNFPGRFSGRQFSNSRSEMNVSTLELGDSALYLCASSSGTGAGNTIYFGEGSWLTVV.

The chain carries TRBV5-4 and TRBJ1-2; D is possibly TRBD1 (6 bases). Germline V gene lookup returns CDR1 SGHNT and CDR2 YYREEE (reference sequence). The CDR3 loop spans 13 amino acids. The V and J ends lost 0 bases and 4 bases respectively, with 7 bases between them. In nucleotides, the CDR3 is TGTGCCAGCAGCTTGGACAGGGTCTATGGCTACACCTTC. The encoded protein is CASSLDRVYGYTF.

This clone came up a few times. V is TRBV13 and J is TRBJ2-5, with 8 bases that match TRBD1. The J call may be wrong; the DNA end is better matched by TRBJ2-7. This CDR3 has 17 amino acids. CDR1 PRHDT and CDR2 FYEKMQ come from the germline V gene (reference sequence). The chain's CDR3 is CASSLDPQTGARYEQYF. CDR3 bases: TGTGCCAGCAGCTTGGACCCTCAGACAGGGGCAAGGTACGAGCAGTACTTC.

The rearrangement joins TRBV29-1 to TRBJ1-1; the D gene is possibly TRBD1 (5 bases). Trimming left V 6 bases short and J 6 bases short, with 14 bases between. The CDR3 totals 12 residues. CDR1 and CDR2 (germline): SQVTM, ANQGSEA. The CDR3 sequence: CSVSTTAAEAFF. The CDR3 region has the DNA TGCAGCGTGTCCACGACAGCCGCTGAAGCTTTCTTT.